What follows are 21 T cell receptor beta chains derived from one specimen sequenced in a study of metastatic and nonmetastatic thyroid tumors. TCRdb re-called clones via MiXCR from the PCR reads. The sample has 35,000 to 55,000 clones; under 25% are singletons. Before thyroid surgery, none of the patients had received any treatment. The specimen was blood. The receptors here all came from a male donor with papillary thyroid cancer or a benign thyroid nodule (not recorded which). Some clones in this sample may be carry-over from other donors' samples.

This rearrangement joins TRBV5-1 to TRBJ1-1, with a weak D call TRBD1 (6 bases). The V gene's germline CDR1 is SGHRS and CDR2 YFSETQ. The CDR3 totals 13 residues. V was trimmed by 0 bases and J by 10 bases, leaving 13 bases between them. CDR3 in DNA: TGCGCCAGCAGCTTGGCAGGGGAGCGGCGAGCTTTCTTT. Residues: CASSLAGERRAFF.

This clone was picked up many times. This sequence joins TRBV20-1 and TRBJ2-1; 7 bases map to TRBD1. Trimming removed 3 bases from V and 2 bases from J; junction bases left unmatched: 10. The CDR3 consists of 16 residues. CDR1 and CDR2 from the germline V gene are DFQATT and SNEGSKA (reference sequence). CDR3 nucleotides: TGCAGTGCTAGTACCGGGACAGCTTGGGCCTACAATGAGCAGTTCTTC. Translating gives CSASTGTAWAYNEQFF.

The V and J genes are TRBV30 and TRBJ2-3; TRBD2 matches at 8 bases. V lost 3 bases, J lost 2 bases, and 4 bases stayed unmatched. CDR3 length: 14 residues. Germline CDR1 is GTSNPN and CDR2 is SVGIG (reference sequence). CDR3 region: CAWRWGLDTDTQYF. The DNA for the CDR3 is TGTGCCTGGAGGTGGGGACTAGACACAGATACGCAGTATTTT.

J is TRBJ2-1 and V is TRBV6-4; 15 nucleotides agree with TRBD2. V shed 6 bases and J 6 bases; nucleotides not matched to a gene: 15. Germline CDR1 is MRHNA and CDR2 is SNTAGT. This CDR3 spans 19 amino acids. CDR3 protein: CASRDGTSGRTSQLNEQFF. CDR3 sequence (DNA): TGTGCCAGCAGAGACGGGACTAGCGGGAGGACCTCCCAGCTCAATGAGCAGTTCTTC.

V is TRBV11-2 and J is TRBJ2-6, with 7 bases identical to TRBD1. After removal of 5 bases from V and 2 bases from J, the junction contained 3 bases not matched to a gene. Germline assignment: CDR1 SGHAT and CDR2 FQNNGV. The CDR3 is 15 amino acids. CDR3: CASSLDRAGANVLTF. CDR3 nucleotide sequence: TGTGCCAGCAGCCTCGACAGGGCTGGGGCCAACGTCCTGACTTTC.

This clone was detected many times. The rearrangement links TRBV18 to TRBJ2-7, with 7 bases matching TRBD1. CDR3 length equals 17 residues. Looked up from germline, CDR1 is KGHSH and CDR2 is LQKENI. V lost 3 bases, J lost 0 bases, and 11 bases stayed unmatched. The CDR3 protein is CASSPPAGDRDSYEQYF. The DNA for the CDR3 is TGTGCCAGCTCACCTCCCGCCGGGGACAGAGACTCCTACGAGCAGTACTTC.

Worth noting for this clone: The junction and the germline gene differ at one end; a read error may be behind it. This chain uses TRBV5-1 with TRBJ2-7, with D tentatively TRBD2 (6 bases). The CDR3 loop spans 16 amino acids. Germline values: CDR1 SGHRS, CDR2 YFSETQ. CDR3 loop: CASILIAGSGRDEQYF. The CDR3 region has the DNA TGCGCCAGCATCTTGATCGCCGGGAGTGGTAGGGACGAGCAGTACTTC.

This clone is labeled medium-sized. The chain couples TRBV30 to TRBJ2-5, with a possible D match to TRBD1 (6 bases). Germline CDR1 reads GTSNPN; CDR2 reads SVGIG (reference sequence). The CDR3 has 14 amino acids. The V end was cut by 1 base, the J end by 0 bases, with 9 bases between. CDR3 residues: CAWSGGPNQETQYF. The CDR3 nucleotides read TGTGCCTGGAGTGGGGGGCCCAACCAAGAGACCCAGTACTTC.

This sequence joins TRBV2 and TRBJ2-7; D is unclear. Germline CDR1 is SNHLY and CDR2 is FYNNEI. V gave up 8 bases and J gave up 0 bases, with 14 bases separating them. The CDR3 is 14 amino acids. The CDR3 DNA is TGTGCCAGCTGGCCGGGCGAAAGCTCCTACGAGCAGTACTTC. Residues: CASWPGESSYEQYF.

There are a few counts of this clone. The chain carries TRBV19 and TRBJ1-2, with 9 bases aligning to TRBD1. The V and J ends lost 6 bases and 4 bases, in that order; junction bases with no gene match: 6. The CDR3 has 14 amino acids. Germline V gene data show CDR1 as LNHDA and CDR2 as SQIVND (reference sequence). The CDR3 loop is CASRRDRDPYGYTF. The CDR3, as DNA: TGTGCCAGTAGAAGGGACAGGGATCCCTATGGCTACACCTTC.

This clone was seen repeatedly, ten times or more. CDR3 nucleotides: TGTGCCAGCAGCTTCGGGGCTGCGTCCAGGTCAGATACGCAGTATTTT. Translating it yields CASSFGAASRSDTQYF. The rearrangement joins TRBV7-9 to TRBJ2-3, with D perhaps assigned TRBD1 or TRBD2 (5 bases each). Germline lookup yields CDR1 SEHNR and CDR2 FQNEAQ (reference sequence). Trimming left V 3 bases short and J 4 bases short, with 17 bases between. The CDR3 has 16 amino acids.

The chain links TRBV7-9 to TRBJ2-7, with D uncertain. V dropped 5 bases and J dropped 5 bases, with 10 bases sitting between them. From germline, CDR1 is SEHNR and CDR2 FQNEAQ (reference sequence). The CDR3 runs to 12 residues. The CDR3 DNA sequence: TGTGCCAGCAGCCCACCTCACAACGAGCAGTACTTC. It translates to CASSPPHNEQYF.

The table lists this clone with many counts. Other DNA sequences in this specimen translate into the identical CDR3. This chain connects TRBV3-1 to TRBJ2-5; the D is unclear. Per germline, CDR1 LGHDT and CDR2 YNNKEL (reference sequence). The CDR3 covers 11 residues. V dropped 1 base and J dropped 5 bases, with 2 bases sitting between them. Here the CDR3 reads CASSQVETQYF. For the CDR3, the DNA is TGTGCCAGCAGCCAAGTTGAGACCCAGTACTTC.

This clone was picked up many times. Other DNA sequences in the same sample also yield this CDR3. The CDR3 loop is CASSLRLAGGTDTQYF. The CDR3 DNA is TGTGCCAGCAGTTTACGCCTAGCGGGGGGCACAGATACGCAGTATTTT. The rearrangement uses TRBV27 and TRBJ2-3; 10 bases match TRBD2. Per the germline V gene, CDR1 is MNHEY and CDR2 is SMNVEV (reference sequence). V shed 2 bases, J shed 1 base, and the junction held 3 bases outside the gene matches. CDR3 length: 16 residues.

This clone rates as medium-sized (0.01 to 0.1%). This rearrangement joins TRBV6-1 to TRBJ2-7; TRBD2 matches at 8 bases. CDR3 size: 14 residues. J gave up 4 bases and V 5 bases, and 7 bases lay outside the gene matches. Germline V gene data show CDR1 as MNHNS and CDR2 as SASEGT. CDR3 loop: CASSPGLARYEQYF. The CDR3 nucleotides are TGTGCCAGCAGTCCTGGACTAGCAAGGTACGAGCAGTACTTC.

This clone was observed a few times. V and J are TRBV28 and TRBJ2-7; TRBD1 or TRBD2 may be the D gene (5 bases each). V was shortened by 5 bases and J by 2 bases, with 19 bases between the two germline ends. The germline V gene has CDR1 MDHEN and CDR2 SYDVKM. The CDR3 length is 16 residues. The CDR3 DNA sequence: TGTGCCAGCAGTAAAAGACCGGGACCCTTAACCTACGAGCAGTACTTC. Translated: CASSKRPGPLTYEQYF.

This clone came up many times. This chain joins TRBV6-5 and TRBJ2-3, with a possible D match to TRBD2 (5 bases). This CDR3 contains 14 residues. Germline assignment: CDR1 MNHEY and CDR2 SVGAGI. V lost 2 bases and J 1 base, leaving 7 bases between the germline ends. Here the CDR3 reads CASSYNSGTDTQYF. The CDR3 DNA follows: TGTGCCAGCAGTTACAATAGCGGCACAGATACGCAGTATTTT.

This clone appeared many times. The CDR3, as DNA: TGTGCCAGCAGGGCCACTAGCTCTGGGGCCAACGTCCTGACTTTC. It specifies CASRATSSGANVLTF. The gene calls are TRBV6-1 and TRBJ2-6; D perhaps matches TRBD2 (5 bases). The CDR3 extends over 15 amino acids. Between the trimmed V and J ends, which lost 6 bases and 0 bases, there was a span of 9 bases. Germline V gene lookup returns CDR1 MNHNS and CDR2 SASEGT.

This clone has at least ten counts. The J gene is TRBJ2-3, the V gene TRBV20-1; D gene ambiguous. V was trimmed by 1 base and J by 5 bases, leaving 7 bases between them. Per the germline V gene, CDR1 is DFQATT and CDR2 is SNEGSKA (reference sequence). The CDR3 covers 12 residues. The CDR3 bases are TGCAGTGCTAGAGGAGTGCGAGATACGCAGTATTTT. Protein sequence: CSARGVRDTQYF.

This clone was found many times. This chain links TRBV10-3 with TRBJ1-2; 8 bases line up with TRBD1. Germline V CDR1 and CDR2: ENHRY, SYGVKD. The CDR3 totals 15 residues. Unmatched junction bases numbered 11, after V lost 4 bases and J lost 7 bases. The CDR3 loop reads CAISGLGQGASGYTF. For the CDR3, the DNA is TGTGCCATCAGTGGGTTGGGGCAGGGGGCATCTGGCTACACCTTC.

The chain couples TRBV2 to TRBJ1-1, with D unresolved. V lost 7 bases and J lost 11, with 20 bases in between. The CDR3 spans 13 residues. The germline V gene has CDR1 SNHLY and CDR2 FYNNEI. CDR3 in DNA: TGTGCCAGCACCCCTGAAGAGGGCTTGGGGGCTTTCTTT. This codes for CASTPEEGLGAFF.